This TCR beta chain originates from a study of shared clonotypes between healthy human individuals. TCRdb keeps only in-frame clones here, not all; method: immunoSEQ multiplex PCR. The table shows hundreds of thousands of clones, with 70% to 80% occurring only once. Sequencing used PBMCs. The clonotype comes from a woman in her forties in good health. Some clones in this sample may be carry-over from other donors' samples.

CDR3 residues: CASGPSGSGANVLTF. The CDR3 DNA follows: TGTGCCAGCGGGCCTAGCGGCTCTGGGGCCAACGTCCTGACTTTC. The chain joins TRBV7-6 to TRBJ2-6, with 7 bases lining up with TRBD2. With 8 bases clipped from V and 0 bases from J, the junction kept 4 bases outside the gene matches. CDR1 is SGHVS and CDR2 is FNYEAQ in the germline V gene. The CDR3 consists of 15 residues.